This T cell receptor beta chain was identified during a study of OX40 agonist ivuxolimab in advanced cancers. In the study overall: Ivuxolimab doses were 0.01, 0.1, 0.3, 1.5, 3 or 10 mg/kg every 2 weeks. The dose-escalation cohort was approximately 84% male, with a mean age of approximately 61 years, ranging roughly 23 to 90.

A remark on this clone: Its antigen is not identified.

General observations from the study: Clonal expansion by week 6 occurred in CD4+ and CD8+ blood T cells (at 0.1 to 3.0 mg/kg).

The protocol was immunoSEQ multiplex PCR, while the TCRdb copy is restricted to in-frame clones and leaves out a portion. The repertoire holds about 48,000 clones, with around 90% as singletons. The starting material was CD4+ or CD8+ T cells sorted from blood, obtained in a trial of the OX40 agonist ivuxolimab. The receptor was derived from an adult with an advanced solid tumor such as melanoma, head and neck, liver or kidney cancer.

In DNA form, the CDR3 reads TGTGCCAGTAGTATGGGAGGGCGGGGGACTGAAGCTTTCTTT. Translation: CASSMGGRGTEAFF. The chain is built from TRBV19 and TRBJ1-1; possible D gene TRBD1, 5 bases. V was trimmed by 3 bases and J by 5 bases, leaving 13 bases between them. The CDR3 length is 14 residues. The germline gives CDR1 LNHDA, CDR2 SQIVND (reference sequence). The variable domain in full, completed from reference TRBV19 and TRBJ1-1, reads DGGITQSPKYLFRKEGQNVTLSCEQNLNHDAMYWYRQDPGQGLRLIYYSQIVNDFQKGDIAEGYSVSREKKESFPLTVTSAQKNPTAFYLCASSMGGRGTEAFFGQGTRLTVV.